The source of this TCR beta chain is a study of OX40 agonist ivuxolimab in advanced cancers. Study-wide context: Administration of intravenous ivuxolimab to patients occurred every 2 weeks at 0.01 to 10 mg/kg. Two cutaneous melanoma patients and one hepatocellular carcinoma patient, three in all, had partial responses.

Individuals having autoimmune disease history or systemic immunosuppression were not enrolled. TCRdb's copy holds only in-frame clones and misses some; the assay was immunoSEQ multiplex PCR. The table shows roughly 73,000 clones, with more than 80% occurring only once. Losses at the gene ends were 3 bases for V and 3 bases for J; bases not matched to a gene: 8. CDR1 is SGHVS and CDR2 is FQNEAQ in the germline V gene. This CDR3 has 18 amino acids. The source was CD4+ or CD8+ T cells sorted from blood, collected in a trial of the OX40 agonist ivuxolimab. The receptor's source is an adult with an advanced solid tumor such as melanoma, head and neck, liver or kidney cancer. V is TRBV7-8 and J is TRBJ2-6; 10 bases are a match to TRBD1. The CDR3 region is CASSLGQGRPSGANVLTF. DNA for the CDR3: TGTGCCAGCAGCTTGGGACAGGGGCGCCCTAGTGGGGCCAACGTCCTGACTTTC.